This T cell receptor (beta chain) is drawn from a study of blood T cell repertoires in COVID-19. Study context: Samples taken during acute and convalescent COVID-19 were collected in the United States, Italy and Spain. PBMCs, B-cell-depleted T cells, or T cells provided the cDNA or gDNA that made up the material.

The V segment lost 4 bases and the J segment 8 bases; nucleotides outside the gene matches: 12. This CDR3 has 16 residues. Germline CDR1 and CDR2: MNHNY and SVGAGI (reference sequence). Data came from immunoSEQ multiplex PCR; TCRdb stores just in-frame clones and leaves some out. The table lists tens of thousands of clones, roughly 92% of them singletons, with approximately 6% in the top ten. Sequenced: peripheral blood. This sequence originates from an older woman with active COVID-19. This sequence joins TRBV6-6 and TRBJ2-1; 9 bases line up with TRBD2. CDR3 sequence (DNA): TGTGCCAGCAGTTCCTTCCTAGCGGGACCTCGGGATGAGCAGTTCTTC. Translation: CASSSFLAGPRDEQFF.